This TCR beta chain was observed in a study of blood T cell repertoires in COVID-19. This CDR3 has 16 amino acids. Germline V gene data show CDR1 as KGHSH and CDR2 as LQKENI. The protocol was immunoSEQ multiplex PCR, while the TCRdb copy is restricted to in-frame clones and leaves out a portion. Of about 250,000 clones listed, 90% were seen once; the top ten hold approximately 2.3%. Note on this clone: A junction boundary mismatches the germline segment, possibly from a read error.

The sequence derives from an older woman with COVID-19, enrolled during active disease. V is TRBV18 and J is TRBJ1-2, with 7 nucleotides matching TRBD1. Sequencing was done on a sample of peripheral blood. The chain's CDR3 is CASSPTGPHPGQVAAF. CDR3 nucleotides: TGTGCCAGCTCACCAACGGGCCCCCATCCTGGACAGGTCGCCGCCTTC. The complete variable domain, with remaining parts taken from reference TRBV18 and TRBJ1-2, reads NAGVMQNPRHLVRRRGQEARLRCSPMKGHSHVYWYRQLPEEGLKFMVYLQKENIIDESGMPKERFSAEFPKEGPSILRIQQVVRGDSAAYFCASSPTGPHPGQVAAFGSGTRLTVV.